This paragraph reports one T cell receptor beta chain. One end of the junction does not line up with germline, which may come from a read error. The entry originates in a study of blood T cell repertoires in COVID-19. Overall study context: Sites in the United States, Italy and Spain provided acute and convalescent COVID-19 samples.

Germline lookup yields CDR1 KGHDR and CDR2 SFDVKD. The CDR3 consists of 16 residues. Original processing notes: Nucleated cell counts were estimated from reference gene primer amplification. Method: immunoSEQ multiplex PCR; TCRdb's copy keeps in-frame clones and lacks some. V, J and clone size are those of that table, while D and trimming were read from the DNA. Found here are some 230,000 clones, 85% to 90% of them singletons; the top ten hold under 3.5%. The material sequenced was PBMCs or T cells enriched from blood (not recorded which). V and J are TRBV24-1 and TRBJ2-7; the match to TRBD2 covers 8 bases. The sequence was obtained from a woman aged 18-29 years in a cohort exposed to, infected with or recovered from COVID-19 (not recorded which). The CDR3 region is CATSDNPGGTSDEQCF. The CDR3, as DNA: TGTGCCACCAGTGATAACCCGGGAGGGACTTCGGACGAGCAGTGCTTC.